Following are 9 T cell receptor beta chains from one sample sequenced in a study of blood T cell repertoires in COVID-19. The assay was immunoSEQ multiplex PCR, and TCRdb's table has in-frame clones only and misses some. Seen here are some 230,000 clones, approximately 82% observed once, and the top ten hold approximately 15%. The sequenced material came from PBMCs or T cells enriched from blood (not recorded which). Receptor source: a man in his forties who had recovered from COVID-19.

The gene calls are TRBV5-1 and TRBJ1-5; D call uncertain. Deletions cut 5 bases from V and 9 bases from J, with 18 bases between. The CDR3 consists of 14 residues. CDR1 and CDR2 from the germline V gene are SGHRS and YFSETQ. The CDR3 spells CASSLGEGGVPQHF. CDR3 DNA sequence: TGCGCCAGCAGTCTCGGGGAGGGTGGTGTGCCCCAGCATTTT.

The genes are TRBV29-1 and TRBJ2-1, with 8 bases that match TRBD1. This CDR3 spans 13 amino acids. In germline, CDR1 is SQVTM, CDR2 ANQGSEA. J gave up 12 bases and V 5 bases, and 12 bases lay outside the gene matches. The CDR3 DNA sequence: TGCAGCGTTTGTGAGGAGGGACAGGTGGGGCAGTTCTTC. The encoded protein is CSVCEEGQVGQFF.

The V gene is TRBV27, the J gene TRBJ1-5; 7 positions match TRBD1. V lost 3 bases and J lost 7; bases outside the gene matches: 9. The CDR3 consists of 15 residues. Germline CDR1 and CDR2: MNHEY and SMNVEV (reference sequence). The CDR3 sequence is CASSFKTGPRQPQHF. The CDR3 coding sequence is TGTGCCAGCAGTTTCAAGACAGGGCCACGACAGCCCCAGCATTTT.

This clone was observed a handful of times. The chain joins TRBV4-1 to TRBJ1-2; 7 bases are shared with TRBD1. Germline V gives CDR1 MGHRA, CDR2 YSYEKL. Trimming took 4 bases from V and 8 from J; bases not matched to a gene: 7. The CDR3 is 13 amino acids. The CDR3 is CASSPGQPFGYTF. The CDR3 DNA reads TGCGCCAGCAGCCCGGGACAGCCCTTCGGCTACACCTTC.

V and J are TRBV28 and TRBJ2-7, with TRBD2 matching 12 bases. The germline V gene has CDR1 MDHEN and CDR2 SYDVKM. The length of the CDR3 is 15 residues. V dropped 7 bases and J dropped 3; count of bases not matched to a gene: 7. The DNA for the CDR3 is TGTGCCAGCACTCCTGAGACTAGCGGGGGCTACGAGCAGTACTTC. This sequence encodes CASTPETSGGYEQYF. Together with reference TRBV28 and TRBJ2-7, the CDR3 gives the full variable domain: DVKVTQSSRYLVKRTGEKVFLECVQDMDHENMFWYRQDPGLGLRLIYFSYDVKMKEKGDIPEGYSVSREKKERFSLILESASTNQTSMYLCASTPETSGGYEQYFGPGTRLTVT.

The chain employs TRBV7-8 and TRBJ1-1, with D perhaps TRBD1 (6 bases). V was cut by 2 bases and J by 2 bases, with 18 bases left in between. The CDR3 totals 17 residues. Per the germline V gene, CDR1 is SGHVS and CDR2 is FQNEAQ. CDR3 nucleotides: TGTGCCAGCAGCTTAATGGGGGTATCAGGGGCTAACACTGAAGCTTTCTTT. It yields the protein CASSLMGVSGANTEAFF.

V gene TRBV4-1 combines with J gene TRBJ2-3; a weak D match, TRBD2 (7 bases). The CDR3 contains 18 residues. Germline-derived CDR1 and CDR2 are MGHRA and YSYEKL. The germline V and J ends were trimmed by 1 base and 1 base, with 18 bases remaining between them. The CDR3 DNA sequence: TGCGCCAGCAGCCAAGGGCAAGTAAGGGGGAGGGGCACAGATACGCAGTATTTT. Protein: CASSQGQVRGRGTDTQYF.

This chain joins TRBV7-9 and TRBJ1-3; perhaps TRBD1 as D (5 bases). CDR3 length: 15 amino acids. Trimming removed 11 bases from V and 0 bases from J, with 17 bases in between. Per the germline V gene, CDR1 is SEHNR and CDR2 is FQNEAQ (reference sequence). For the CDR3, the DNA is TGTGCCTCGGGGGAGGCAGGGAGCTCTGGAAACACCATATATTTT. The encoded protein is CASGEAGSSGNTIYF.

This sequence joins TRBV7-9 and TRBJ1-2, with 7 bases that match TRBD1. V shed 0 bases, J shed 0 bases, and the junction held 1 base outside the gene matches. The CDR3 covers 15 residues. Germline loops: CDR1 SEHNR, CDR2 FQNEAQ (reference sequence). This CDR3 is CASSLAGGPNYGYTF. Written as DNA, the CDR3 is TGTGCCAGCAGCTTAGCAGGGGGCCCTAACTATGGCTACACCTTC.